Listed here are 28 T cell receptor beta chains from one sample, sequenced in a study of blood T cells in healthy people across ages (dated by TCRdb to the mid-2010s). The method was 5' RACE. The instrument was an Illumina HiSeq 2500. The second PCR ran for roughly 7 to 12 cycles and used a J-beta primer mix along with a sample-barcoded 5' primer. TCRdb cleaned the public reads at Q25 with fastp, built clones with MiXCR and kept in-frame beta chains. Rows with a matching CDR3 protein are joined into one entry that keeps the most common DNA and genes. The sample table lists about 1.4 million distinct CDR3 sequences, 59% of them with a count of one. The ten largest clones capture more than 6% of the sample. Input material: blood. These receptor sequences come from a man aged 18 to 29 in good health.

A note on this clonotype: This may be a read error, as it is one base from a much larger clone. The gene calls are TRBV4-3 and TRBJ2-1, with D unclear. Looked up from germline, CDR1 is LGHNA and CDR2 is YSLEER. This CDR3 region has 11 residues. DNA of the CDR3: TGCACCAGCAGTCAACGCGGCGAGCAGTTCTTC. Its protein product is CTSSQRGEQFF.

The CDR3 region is CSATRQGRQPQHF. The CDR3 nucleotides read TGCAGTGCTACCCGACAGGGTCGACAGCCCCAGCATTTT. The chain carries TRBV20-1 and TRBJ1-5, with 7 bases lining up with TRBD1. This CDR3 spans 13 amino acids. Germline-derived CDR1 and CDR2 are DFQATT and SNEGSKA (reference sequence). V trimming: 4 bases; J trimming: 7 bases; junction bases outside the gene matches: 7.

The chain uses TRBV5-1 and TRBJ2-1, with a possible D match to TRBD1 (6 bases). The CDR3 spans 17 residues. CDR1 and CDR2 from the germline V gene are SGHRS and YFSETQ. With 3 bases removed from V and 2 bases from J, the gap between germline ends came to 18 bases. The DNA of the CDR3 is TGCGCCAGCAGCTCGACGTCGGGACACCCTACCTACAATGAGCAGTTCTTC. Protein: CASSSTSGHPTYNEQFF.

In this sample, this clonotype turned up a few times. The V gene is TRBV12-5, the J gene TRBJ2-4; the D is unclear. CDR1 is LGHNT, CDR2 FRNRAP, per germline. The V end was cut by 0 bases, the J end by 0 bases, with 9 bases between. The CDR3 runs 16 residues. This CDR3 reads CASGLVLGLAKNIQYF. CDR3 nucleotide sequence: TGTGCTAGTGGTTTGGTGTTGGGCCTAGCCAAAAACATTCAGTACTTC.

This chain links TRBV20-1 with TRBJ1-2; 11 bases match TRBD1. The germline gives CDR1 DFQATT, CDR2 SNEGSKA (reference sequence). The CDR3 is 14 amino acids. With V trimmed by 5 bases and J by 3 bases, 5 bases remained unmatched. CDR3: CSAGPGQGDYGYTF. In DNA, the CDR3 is TGCAGTGCTGGACCGGGACAGGGGGACTATGGCTACACCTTC.

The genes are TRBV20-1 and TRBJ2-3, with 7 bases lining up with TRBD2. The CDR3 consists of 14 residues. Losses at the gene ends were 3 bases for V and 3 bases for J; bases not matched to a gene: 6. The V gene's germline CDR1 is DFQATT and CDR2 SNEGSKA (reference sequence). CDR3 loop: CSASSGTTTDTQYF. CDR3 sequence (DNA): TGCAGTGCTAGTTCCGGGACTACAACAGATACGCAGTATTTT.

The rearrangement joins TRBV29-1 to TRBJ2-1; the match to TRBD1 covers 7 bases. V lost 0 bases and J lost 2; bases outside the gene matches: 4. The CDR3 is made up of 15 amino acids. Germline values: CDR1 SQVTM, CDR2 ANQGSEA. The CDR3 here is CSVEDPGTAYNEQFF. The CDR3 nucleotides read TGCAGCGTTGAAGATCCTGGGACAGCCTACAATGAGCAGTTCTTC.

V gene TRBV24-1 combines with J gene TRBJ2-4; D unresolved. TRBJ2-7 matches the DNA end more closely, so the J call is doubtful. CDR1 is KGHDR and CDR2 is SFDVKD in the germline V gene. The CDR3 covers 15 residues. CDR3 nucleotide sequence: TGTGCCACCAGTGATGACGACGGAGACCCCTACGAGCAGTACTTC. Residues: CATSDDDGDPYEQYF.

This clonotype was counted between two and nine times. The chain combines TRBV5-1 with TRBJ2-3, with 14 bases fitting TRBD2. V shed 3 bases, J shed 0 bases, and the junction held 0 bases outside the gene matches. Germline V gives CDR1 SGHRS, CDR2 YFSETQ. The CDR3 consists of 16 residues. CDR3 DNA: TGCGCCAGCAGCTGGACTAGCGGGGGGAGCACAGATACGCAGTATTTT. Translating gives CASSWTSGGSTDTQYF.

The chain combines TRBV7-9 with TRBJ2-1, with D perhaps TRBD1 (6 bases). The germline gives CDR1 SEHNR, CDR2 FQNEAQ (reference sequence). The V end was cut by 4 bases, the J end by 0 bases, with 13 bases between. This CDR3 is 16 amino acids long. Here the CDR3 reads CASSSPDRFSYNEQFF. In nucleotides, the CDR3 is TGTGCCAGCAGCTCCCCGGACAGATTCTCCTACAATGAGCAGTTCTTC.

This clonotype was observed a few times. The CDR3 loop is CASSRDTGLPETQYF. The CDR3 DNA follows: TGTGCCAGCAGCAGAGACACGGGACTCCCGGAGACCCAGTACTTC. This sequence joins TRBV14 and TRBJ2-7; possibly TRBD2 for D (6 bases). The last part of the DNA fits TRBJ2-5 better; the J call may be wrong. Germline assignment: CDR1 SGHDN and CDR2 FVKESK. The CDR3 consists of 15 residues.

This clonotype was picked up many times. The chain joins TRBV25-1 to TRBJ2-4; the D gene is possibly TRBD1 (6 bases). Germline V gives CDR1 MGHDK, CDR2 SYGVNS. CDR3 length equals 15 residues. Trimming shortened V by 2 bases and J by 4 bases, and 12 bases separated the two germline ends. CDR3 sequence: CASSEGLGAKNIQYF. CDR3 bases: TGTGCCAGCAGTGAAGGGTTGGGGGCGAAAAACATTCAGTACTTC.

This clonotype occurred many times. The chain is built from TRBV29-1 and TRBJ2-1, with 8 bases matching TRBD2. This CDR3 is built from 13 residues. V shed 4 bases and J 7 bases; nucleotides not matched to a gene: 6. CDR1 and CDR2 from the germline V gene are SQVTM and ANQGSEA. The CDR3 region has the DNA TGCAGCGTTGTAGCGGGGTTTGAGAATGAGCAGTTCTTC. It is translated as CSVVAGFENEQFF.

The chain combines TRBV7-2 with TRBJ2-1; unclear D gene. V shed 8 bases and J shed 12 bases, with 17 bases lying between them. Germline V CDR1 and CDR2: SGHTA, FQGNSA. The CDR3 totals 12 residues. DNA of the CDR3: TGTGCCAGCCAAACAACCTATTCTGGGCAGTTCTTC. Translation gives CASQTTYSGQFF. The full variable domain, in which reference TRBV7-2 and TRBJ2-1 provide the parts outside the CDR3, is GAGVSQSPSNKVTEKGKDVELRCDPISGHTALYWYRQSLGQGLEFLIYFQGNSAPDKSGLPSDRFSAERTGGSVSTLTIQRTQQEDSAVYLCASQTTYSGQFFGPGTRLTVL.

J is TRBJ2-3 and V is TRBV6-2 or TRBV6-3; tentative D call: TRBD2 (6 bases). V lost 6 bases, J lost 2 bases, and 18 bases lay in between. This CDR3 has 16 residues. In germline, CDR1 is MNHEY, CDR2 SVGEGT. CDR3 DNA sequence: TGTGCCAGCAGCCCCGGGACTCTGGCCCCCACAGATACGCAGTATTTT. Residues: CASSPGTLAPTDTQYF.

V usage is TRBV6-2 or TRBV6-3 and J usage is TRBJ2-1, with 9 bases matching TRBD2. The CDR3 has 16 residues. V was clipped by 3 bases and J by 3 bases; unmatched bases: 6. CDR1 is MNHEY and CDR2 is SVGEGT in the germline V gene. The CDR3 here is CASSYNAGGLYNEQFF. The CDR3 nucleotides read TGTGCCAGCAGTTATAACGCGGGGGGGCTCTACAATGAGCAGTTCTTC.

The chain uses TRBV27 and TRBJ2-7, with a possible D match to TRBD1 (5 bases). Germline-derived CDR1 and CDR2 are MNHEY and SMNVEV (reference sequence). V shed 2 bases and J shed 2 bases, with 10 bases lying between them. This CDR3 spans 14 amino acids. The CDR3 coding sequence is TGTGCCAGCAGTTTACAGGGTTGGACCTACGAGCAGTACTTC. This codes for CASSLQGWTYEQYF.

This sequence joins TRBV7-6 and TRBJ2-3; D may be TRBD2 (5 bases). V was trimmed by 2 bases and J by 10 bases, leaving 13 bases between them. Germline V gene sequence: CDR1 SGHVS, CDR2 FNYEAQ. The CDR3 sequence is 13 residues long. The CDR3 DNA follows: TGTGCCAGCAGCTTACAGACTACTGCTCCGCAGTATTTT. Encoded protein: CASSLQTTAPQYF.

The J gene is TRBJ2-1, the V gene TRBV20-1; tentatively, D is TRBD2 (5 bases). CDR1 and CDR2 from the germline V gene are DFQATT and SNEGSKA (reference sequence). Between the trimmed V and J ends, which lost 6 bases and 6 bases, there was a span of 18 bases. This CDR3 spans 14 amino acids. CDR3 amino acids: CSADLAELANEQFF. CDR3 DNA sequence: TGCAGTGCGGATCTAGCAGAGTTGGCCAATGAGCAGTTCTTC.

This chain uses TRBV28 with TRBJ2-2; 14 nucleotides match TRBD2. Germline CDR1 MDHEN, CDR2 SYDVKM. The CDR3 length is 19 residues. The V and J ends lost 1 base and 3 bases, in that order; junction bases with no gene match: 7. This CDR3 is CASSLSFGGLAGDTGELFF. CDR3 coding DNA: TGTGCCAGCAGTTTATCTTTCGGGGGACTAGCGGGAGACACCGGGGAGCTGTTTTTT.

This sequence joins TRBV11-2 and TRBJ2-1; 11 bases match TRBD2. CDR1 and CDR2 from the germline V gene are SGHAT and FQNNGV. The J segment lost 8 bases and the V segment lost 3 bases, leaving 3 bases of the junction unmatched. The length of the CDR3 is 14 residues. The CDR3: CASSFLAGGHEQFF. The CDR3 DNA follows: TGTGCCAGCAGCTTCCTAGCGGGGGGCCATGAGCAGTTCTTC.

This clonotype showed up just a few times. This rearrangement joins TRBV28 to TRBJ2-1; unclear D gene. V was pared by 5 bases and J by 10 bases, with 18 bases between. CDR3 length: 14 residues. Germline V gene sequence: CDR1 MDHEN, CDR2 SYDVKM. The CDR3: CASSISHSTSEQFF. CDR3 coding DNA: TGTGCCAGCAGTATATCACACAGTACCAGCGAGCAGTTCTTC.

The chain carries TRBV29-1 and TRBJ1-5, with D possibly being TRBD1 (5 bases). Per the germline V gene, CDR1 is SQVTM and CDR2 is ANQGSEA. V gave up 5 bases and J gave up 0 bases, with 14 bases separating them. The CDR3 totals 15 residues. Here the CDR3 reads CSVKQADYSNQPQHF. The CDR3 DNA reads TGCAGCGTTAAACAGGCCGATTATAGCAATCAGCCCCAGCATTTT.

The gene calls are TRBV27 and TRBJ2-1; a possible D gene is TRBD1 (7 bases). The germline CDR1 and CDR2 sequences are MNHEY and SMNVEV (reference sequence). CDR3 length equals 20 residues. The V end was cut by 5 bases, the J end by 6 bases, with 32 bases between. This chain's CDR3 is CASSPRQGGSGPGSRNEQFF. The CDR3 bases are TGTGCCAGCAGTCCTCGACAGGGAGGATCGGGCCCAGGGAGCCGCAATGAGCAGTTCTTC.

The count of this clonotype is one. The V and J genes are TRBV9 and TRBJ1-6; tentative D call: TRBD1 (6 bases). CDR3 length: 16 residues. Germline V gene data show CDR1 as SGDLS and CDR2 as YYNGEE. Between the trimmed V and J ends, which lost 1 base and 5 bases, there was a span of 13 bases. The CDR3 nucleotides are TGTGCCAGCAGCGTATTAGGGGGTTGGGATAATTCACCCCTCCACTTT. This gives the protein CASSVLGGWDNSPLHF.

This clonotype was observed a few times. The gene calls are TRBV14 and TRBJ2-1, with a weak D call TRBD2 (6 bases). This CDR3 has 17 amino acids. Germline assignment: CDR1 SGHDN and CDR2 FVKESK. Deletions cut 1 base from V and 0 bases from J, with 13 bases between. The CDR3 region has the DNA TGTGCCAGCAGCCAAGCCTGGGGGGTTAGCTCCTACAATGAGCAGTTCTTC. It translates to CASSQAWGVSSYNEQFF. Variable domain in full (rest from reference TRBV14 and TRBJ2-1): EAGVTQFPSHSVIEKGQTVTLRCDPISGHDNLYWYRRVMGKEIKFLLHFVKESKQDESGMPNNRFLAERTGGTYSTLKVQPAELEDSGVYFCASSQAWGVSSYNEQFFGPGTRLTVL.

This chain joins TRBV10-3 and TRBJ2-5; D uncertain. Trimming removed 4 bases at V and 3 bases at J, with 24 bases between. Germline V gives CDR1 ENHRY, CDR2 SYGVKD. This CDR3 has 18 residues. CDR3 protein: CAISATTLPLAVEETQYF. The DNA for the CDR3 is TGTGCCATCAGTGCGACGACCCTCCCTCTTGCTGTGGAAGAGACCCAGTACTTC.

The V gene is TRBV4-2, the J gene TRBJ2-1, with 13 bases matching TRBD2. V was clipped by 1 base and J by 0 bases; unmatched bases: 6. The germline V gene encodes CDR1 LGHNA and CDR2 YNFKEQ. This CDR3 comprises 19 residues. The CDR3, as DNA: TGTGCCAGCAGCCAAGGGACTAGCGGGGGTAAAAGCTCCTACAATGAGCAGTTCTTC. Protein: CASSQGTSGGKSSYNEQFF.